The 5 T cell receptor beta chains reported below all come from one sample, sequenced in a study of blood T cells in healthy people across ages. A second about 7 to 11 cycle PCR used barcoded and J-beta primers. TCRdb ran MiXCR on the 5' RACE reads and lists one entry per CDR3 protein. Seen here are over 950,000 distinct CDR3 sequences, less than 45% observed once, and the top ten hold around 13%. Sequenced input: blood. These receptors were taken from a man aged 18-30 years in good health.

This sequence joins TRBV7-2 and TRBJ2-1; TRBD2 might be the D (7 bases). The germline V gene has CDR1 SGHTA and CDR2 FQGNSA. The CDR3 length is 15 residues. V lost 2 bases and J 5 bases, leaving 13 bases between the germline ends. CDR3 coding DNA: TGTGCCAGCAGCTTAACGGGCGGGGGCAACAATGAGCAGTTCTTC. The encoded protein is CASSLTGGGNNEQFF.

J is TRBJ1-1 and V is TRBV20-1, with 8 bases matching TRBD1. The CDR3 contains 17 residues. The germline gives CDR1 DFQATT, CDR2 SNEGSKA (reference sequence). After removal of 0 bases from V and 1 base from J, the junction contained 10 bases not matched to a gene. The CDR3 loop reads CSARDTGDRSSNTEAFF. The CDR3 nucleotides read TGCAGTGCTAGAGACACAGGGGACAGGAGTTCGAACACTGAAGCTTTCTTT.

In DNA, the CDR3 is TGTGCCAGCAGCCGACAGGGGCCCCACAATGAGCAGTACTTC. Its translation is CASSRQGPHNEQYF. The V call is TRBV14, the J call TRBJ2-5; 8 bases are shared with TRBD1. The CDR3 loop spans 14 amino acids. Losses at the gene ends were 4 bases for V and 11 bases for J; bases not matched to a gene: 12. Germline V gene sequence: CDR1 SGHDN, CDR2 FVKESK.

V and J are TRBV5-1 and TRBJ1-2; D is unclear. V lost 4 bases and J lost 6, with 16 bases in between. This CDR3 is built from 14 residues. CDR1 SGHRS and CDR2 YFSETQ come from the germline V gene. This chain's CDR3 is CASSPPEHDNGYTF. CDR3 in DNA: TGCGCCAGCAGCCCTCCAGAACATGATAATGGCTACACCTTC.

V gene TRBV12-3 or TRBV12-4 combines with J gene TRBJ1-2, with a tentative D call TRBD1 (5 bases). V lost 8 bases, J lost 0 bases, and 16 bases lay in between. The CDR3 is 15 amino acids. CDR3 DNA: TGTGCCAGCGCCTGGGCGGCGGGGCCTAACTATGGCTACACCTTC. Translated, it gives CASAWAAGPNYGYTF.